This entry features one TCR beta chain sequence. Its antigen is still unknown. This sample was included in a study of cytomegalovirus exposure and HLA in healthy donors. The PCR made use of 60 Vbeta and 13 Jbeta primers. Method: immunoSEQ multiplex PCR; TCRdb's copy keeps in-frame clones and lacks some. The sample records 200,000 to 300,000 clones, roughly four fifths being singletons. The CDR3 spans 15 residues. The trim removed 3 bases at V and 8 bases at J, leaving 7 bases unmatched. Germline V CDR1 and CDR2: SGDLS, YYNGEE. Whole-study findings and limits: Further analysis, carried out later, found HLA-associated TCR beta chains more clonally expanded than equally common other chains.

This TCR was recovered from a woman between 35 and 50 years old in good health and CMV-seropositive. Sequenced input: PBMCs. J is TRBJ2-2 and V is TRBV9; 10 nucleotides align to TRBD2. The CDR3 nucleotides are TGTGCCAGCAGCGGGCTAGCGGGGGACGGGGGGGAGCTGTTTTTT. Its protein product is CASSGLAGDGGELFF.